The 24 T cell receptor beta chains below all came from one sample that was sequenced in a study of cytomegalovirus exposure and HLA in healthy donors. Sequencing used immunoSEQ multiplex PCR; TCRdb keeps in-frame clones, though not all of them. The sample holds under 400,000 clones, 80% to 90% seen once. What was sequenced was PBMCs. These receptor sequences come from a woman between 18 and 30 years old in good health and CMV-seronegative.

This clone was seen a handful of times. The rearrangement uses TRBV28 and TRBJ1-2; possible D gene TRBD1, 6 bases. Trimming took off 1 base at V and 5 bases at J, with 8 bases between the two ends. Germline CDR1 MDHEN, CDR2 SYDVKM. This CDR3 has 13 amino acids. The chain's CDR3 is CASSLSGEYGYTF. The CDR3 bases are TGTGCCAGCAGTTTATCAGGGGAGTATGGCTACACCTTC.

The V and J genes are TRBV5-1 and TRBJ1-1; 9 bases match TRBD1. This CDR3 contains 17 residues. Germline loops: CDR1 SGHRS, CDR2 YFSETQ. The ends lost 1 base at V and 0 bases at J; junction bases unmatched: 7. The DNA for the CDR3 is TGCGCCAGCAGCTTGACCGGGACAGGGCCCCTGAACACTGAAGCTTTCTTT. As protein: CASSLTGTGPLNTEAFF.

Only a few counts were recorded for this clone. The rearrangement joins TRBV5-1 to TRBJ1-6; 10 nucleotides align to TRBD1. Looked up from germline, CDR1 is SGHRS and CDR2 is YFSETQ. CDR3 size: 14 residues. With 0 bases clipped from V and 10 bases from J, the junction kept 1 base outside the gene matches. CDR3 protein: CASSLAGQGSPLHF. The CDR3 bases are TGCGCCAGCAGCTTGGCGGGACAGGGGTCACCCCTCCACTTT.

This clone was counted a single time. The genes are TRBV5-5 and TRBJ1-5; TRBD1 aligns across 8 bases. Trimming cost V 5 bases and J 4 bases; bases outside gene matches: 2. CDR3 length: 13 residues. Germline V gene lookup returns CDR1 SGHKS and CDR2 YYEKEE (reference sequence). Here the CDR3 reads CASSYRGNQPQHF. The CDR3 nucleotides read TGTGCCAGCAGTTACAGGGGGAATCAGCCCCAGCATTTT.

Details on this clone: This sample also contains other DNA sequences that code for the same CDR3. The J gene is TRBJ2-1, the V gene TRBV9; the D is unclear. From germline, CDR1 is SGDLS and CDR2 YYNGEE. The CDR3 length is 11 residues. V lost 0 bases, J lost 8 bases, and 3 bases lay in between. CDR3 protein: CASSVAYEQFF. The CDR3 DNA reads TGTGCCAGCAGCGTAGCTTATGAGCAGTTCTTC.

The chain employs TRBV5-1 and TRBJ2-3, with no clear D. The CDR3 runs to 14 residues. V lost 2 bases and J lost 2, with 9 bases in between. Germline loops: CDR1 SGHRS, CDR2 YFSETQ. Here the CDR3 reads CASSFQESTDTQYF. The CDR3 DNA follows: TGCGCCAGCAGCTTTCAGGAATCCACAGATACGCAGTATTTT.

Concerning this clone itself: The identical CDR3 is also encoded by other nucleotide sequences in the sample. V gene TRBV18 combines with J gene TRBJ1-5; D is uncertain. CDR3 length: 14 amino acids. Trimming pared 6 bases from V and 2 bases from J, leaving 11 bases between. Germline V gene lookup returns CDR1 KGHSH and CDR2 LQKENI. CDR3 in DNA: TGTGCCAGCTCCCCAACCGGGGGCAATCAGCCCCAGCATTTT. It encodes CASSPTGGNQPQHF.

The CDR3 sequence is CASSASLAGGNTGELFF. The CDR3 bases are TGTGCCAGCAGTGCTTCCTTAGCGGGGGGGAACACCGGGGAGCTGTTTTTT. The V call is TRBV6-1, the J call TRBJ2-2; 10 positions match TRBD2. The CDR3 contains 17 residues. Trimming cost V 4 bases and J 1 base; bases outside gene matches: 6. Germline values: CDR1 MNHNS, CDR2 SASEGT.

The CDR3: CASSLYATRPETQYF. The CDR3 region has the DNA TGTGCCAGCAGCTTGTATGCGACTCGCCCCGAGACCCAGTACTTC. The chain employs TRBV5-8 and TRBJ2-5; D is unresolved. In germline, CDR1 is SGHTS, CDR2 YDEGEE. The CDR3 extends over 15 amino acids. V lost 1 base, J lost 5 bases, and 15 bases lay in between. The complete variable domain, with remaining parts taken from reference TRBV5-8 and TRBJ2-5, reads EAGVTQSPTHLIKTRGQQATLRCSPISGHTSVYWYQQALGLGLQFLLWYDEGEERNRGNFPPRFSGRQFPNYSSELNVNALELEDSALYLCASSLYATRPETQYFGPGTRLLVL.

The chain has TRBV11-2 and TRBJ2-7; possibly TRBD2 for D (5 bases). CDR3 size: 15 residues. Between the trimmed V and J ends, which lost 6 bases and 5 bases, there was a span of 20 bases. Per the germline V gene, CDR1 is SGHAT and CDR2 is FQNNGV. CDR3 sequence: CASREVDGPVDEQYF. The CDR3 DNA reads TGTGCCAGCAGGGAGGTCGACGGTCCAGTCGACGAGCAGTACTTC.

V usage is TRBV28 and J usage is TRBJ1-2; D might be TRBD1 (5 bases). Germline V lookup: CDR1 MDHEN, CDR2 SYDVKM. The V and J ends lost 4 bases and 1 base respectively, with 13 bases between them. This CDR3 contains 15 residues. CDR3 region: CASSSGESDNYGYTF. The CDR3 DNA reads TGTGCCAGCAGTTCGGGGGAATCTGATAACTATGGCTACACCTTC.

V gene TRBV4-2 combines with J gene TRBJ2-1, with TRBD2 as a possible D gene (7 bases). Trimming pared 1 base from V and 8 bases from J, leaving 15 bases between. CDR1 and CDR2 from the germline V gene are LGHNA and YNFKEQ. The CDR3 is made up of 15 amino acids. CDR3: CASSQVAGAGDEQFF. The DNA of the CDR3 is TGTGCCAGCAGCCAAGTGGCGGGGGCAGGGGATGAGCAGTTCTTC.

This rearrangement joins TRBV28 to TRBJ2-5; 9 bases are a match to TRBD1. Trimming cost V 2 bases and J 4 bases; bases outside gene matches: 8. This CDR3 has 16 residues. The germline V gene encodes CDR1 MDHEN and CDR2 SYDVKM. The CDR3 bases are TGTGCCAGCAGTTTACGGGACAGGGAATTTGGAGAGACCCAGTACTTC. The encoded protein is CASSLRDREFGETQYF.

V usage is TRBV4-2 and J usage is TRBJ1-4; weak D call: TRBD1 (6 bases). Germline CDR1 LGHNA, CDR2 YNFKEQ. The CDR3 is made up of 16 amino acids. V lost 3 bases and J lost 8, with 19 bases in between. CDR3: CASSHKADSTKEKLFF. Written as DNA, the CDR3 is TGTGCCAGCAGCCACAAAGCGGACAGTACGAAGGAAAAACTGTTTTTT.

The rearrangement uses TRBV19 and TRBJ1-2; D remains ambiguous. V lost 3 bases, J lost 4 bases, and 9 bases lay in between. This CDR3 has 13 residues. Germline-derived CDR1 and CDR2 are LNHDA and SQIVND (reference sequence). CDR3 protein: CASSMTGFYGYTF. For the CDR3, the DNA is TGTGCCAGTAGTATGACGGGGTTCTATGGCTACACCTTC.

CDR3 sequence (DNA): TGTGCCAGCAGCCCGCGTACAGGAGCCTTAGCCAAAAACATTCAGTACTTC. Translated: CASSPRTGALAKNIQYF. The V and J genes are TRBV28 and TRBJ2-4; perhaps TRBD1 as D (5 bases). This CDR3 region has 17 residues. Trimming shortened V by 6 bases and J by 0 bases, and 18 bases separated the two germline ends. Germline CDR1 and CDR2: MDHEN and SYDVKM.

CDR3 amino acids: CASSRGQVNEKLFF. The CDR3 nucleotides read TGTGCCAGCAGCCGAGGACAGGTTAATGAAAAACTGTTTTTT. J is TRBJ1-4 and V is TRBV28; 7 nucleotides align to TRBD1. The junction had 5 bases not matched to a gene; V was cut back by 6 bases and J by 4 bases. The germline V gene encodes CDR1 MDHEN and CDR2 SYDVKM. The CDR3 is 14 residues long.

This clone has only one observation. The chain uses TRBV28 and TRBJ2-6; D ambiguous. The CDR3 has 14 amino acids. Between the trimmed V and J ends, which lost 5 bases and 0 bases, there was a span of 5 bases. Germline CDR1 reads MDHEN; CDR2 reads SYDVKM. The CDR3 spells CASSRYSGANVLTF. The CDR3 coding sequence is TGTGCCAGCAGTCGGTACTCTGGGGCCAACGTCCTGACTTTC.

This chain connects TRBV5-1 to TRBJ1-1; 10 bases align to TRBD1. The CDR3 covers 12 residues. Germline-derived CDR1 and CDR2 are SGHRS and YFSETQ. With 4 bases clipped from V and 11 bases from J, the junction kept 5 bases outside the gene matches. CDR3 bases: TGCGCCAGCAGCCAAGGACAGGGGGAGGCTTTCTTT. This encodes CASSQGQGEAFF.

The CDR3 region is CASSFGDSGSQHF. Written as DNA, the CDR3 is TGTGCCAGCAGCTTTGGGGACAGTGGGTCCCAGCATTTT. The chain employs TRBV5-4 and TRBJ1-5, with 7 bases matching TRBD1. Germline values: CDR1 SGHNT, CDR2 YYREEE (reference sequence). CDR3 length: 13 residues. The J segment lost 11 bases and the V segment lost 2 bases, leaving 7 bases of the junction unmatched.

The rearrangement links TRBV6-5 to TRBJ1-5; D is undetermined. With 6 bases removed from V and 0 bases from J, the gap between germline ends came to 9 bases. The CDR3 loop spans 14 amino acids. From germline, CDR1 is MNHEY and CDR2 SVGAGI. For the CDR3, the DNA is TGTGCCAGCAGCCTACGAAGTAGCAATCAGCCCCAGCATTTT. Protein product: CASSLRSSNQPQHF.

The CDR3 loop reads CASSSRQGEKLFF. In nucleotides, the CDR3 is TGTGCCAGCAGTTCCCGACAGGGGGAAAAACTGTTTTTT. The chain employs TRBV28 and TRBJ1-4, with TRBD1 matching over 8 bases. The V segment lost 4 bases and the J segment 8 bases; nucleotides outside the gene matches: 3. The CDR3 has 13 residues. Germline V CDR1 and CDR2: MDHEN, SYDVKM.

V gene TRBV6-4 combines with J gene TRBJ2-5; 11 bases map to TRBD2. Unmatched junction bases numbered 7, after V lost 7 bases and J lost 3 bases. The CDR3 is made up of 15 amino acids. CDR1 is MRHNA, CDR2 SNTAGT, per germline. CDR3 sequence reads: CASTPGTSGKETQYF. For the CDR3, the DNA is TGTGCCAGCACCCCCGGGACTAGCGGAAAAGAGACCCAGTACTTC.

The chain has TRBV5-4 and TRBJ1-5, with D possibly matching TRBD1 (5 bases). From germline, CDR1 is SGHNT and CDR2 YYREEE (reference sequence). Trimming left V 0 bases short and J 5 bases short, with 15 bases between. The CDR3 contains 16 residues. CDR3 nucleotide sequence: TGTGCCAGCAGCTTGGAGCCAGGGCGATTTGATCAGCCCCAGCATTTT. This gives the protein CASSLEPGRFDQPQHF.